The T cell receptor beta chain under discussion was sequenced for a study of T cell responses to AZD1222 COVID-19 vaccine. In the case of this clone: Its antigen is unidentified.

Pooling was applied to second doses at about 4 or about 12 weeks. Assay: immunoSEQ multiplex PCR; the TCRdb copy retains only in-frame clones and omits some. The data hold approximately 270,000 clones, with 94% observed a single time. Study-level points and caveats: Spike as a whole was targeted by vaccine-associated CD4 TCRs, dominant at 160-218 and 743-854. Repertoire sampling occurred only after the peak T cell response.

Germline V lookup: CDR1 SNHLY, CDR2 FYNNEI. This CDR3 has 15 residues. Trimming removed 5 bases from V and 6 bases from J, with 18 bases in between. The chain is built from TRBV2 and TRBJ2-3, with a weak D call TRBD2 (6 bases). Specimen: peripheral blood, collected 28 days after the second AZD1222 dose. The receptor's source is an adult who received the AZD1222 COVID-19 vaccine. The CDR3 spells CASSPRLDGSDTQYF. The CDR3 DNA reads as TGTGCCAGCAGTCCCCGACTAGACGGGTCCGATACGCAGTATTTT.